This T cell receptor beta chain was sequenced in a study of blood T cell repertoires in COVID-19. Whole-study context: Acute and convalescent COVID-19 samples came from the United States, Italy and Spain. T cells, B-cell-depleted T cells, or PBMCs supplied cDNA or gDNA.

Measured with immunoSEQ multiplex PCR; TCRdb has only the in-frame clones, and not every one. Found here are hundreds of thousands of clones, 86% of them singletons; the top ten hold about 4.6%. The participants were between about 18 and 90 years old and came from 24 US areas. Cohort 3 donors were reported recovered after two negative PCRs, clearance, or symptom resolution. Looked up from germline, CDR1 is MNHNY and CDR2 is SVGAGI (reference sequence). The CDR3 runs to 12 residues. In the case of this clone: Compared with germline, one end of the junction differs, possibly owing to a read error.

The clonotype originates from a man aged 25 to 40 who had recovered from COVID-19. J is TRBJ1-2 and V is TRBV6-6; D is uncertain. The sample consisted of PBMCs or T cells enriched from blood (not recorded which). The CDR3 here is CASSYSEGASGF. CDR3 coding DNA: TGTGCCAGCAGTTACTCGGAGGGCGCGTCGGGCTTC.